The sequence of this T cell receptor (beta chain) was determined in a study of yellow fever vaccine responses in identical twins. The study's findings and limits: Twins reportedly mounted vaccine T cell responses that seemed partly convergent, partly personalized.

Trimming stripped 10 bases from V and 4 bases from J, with 12 bases between. CDR1 and CDR2 from the germline V gene are SGHDT and YYEEEE. The CDR3 spans 13 residues. TCRdb re-derived calls from the RT-PCR reads in MiXCR, one entry per CDR3 protein. The sample yields 15,000 to 20,000 distinct CDR3 sequences, roughly three quarters seen once. In this sample, this clonotype turned up once. The antigen is unknown. V and J are TRBV5-6 and TRBJ2-6, with D uncertain. The sequenced sample was T cells from blood (PBMCs), unsorted or a sorted subset (not recorded which), obtained before or after yellow fever vaccination (not recorded which). This clonotype originated in a woman younger than 30 who received the yellow fever vaccine. The CDR3 DNA reads TGTGCCTGCCTGAGGTCGGGGGCCAACGTCCTGACTTTC. It translates to CACLRSGANVLTF.